The 19 T cell receptor beta chains listed next were all sequenced from one sample in a study of T cell responses to AZD1222 COVID-19 vaccine. Measured with immunoSEQ multiplex PCR; TCRdb has only the in-frame clones, and not every one. The data contain approximately 150,000 clones, about 91% of them singletons. The starting material was peripheral blood, obtained on day 0 of AZD1222 vaccination. These receptors were obtained from an adult in good health.

The rearrangement links TRBV3-1 (or the pseudogene TRBV3-2) to TRBJ2-7; 9 bases are a match to TRBD1. Germline V lookup: CDR1 LGHDT, CDR2 YNNKEL (reference sequence). The CDR3 covers 15 residues. J was trimmed by 5 bases and V by 6 bases; bases with no gene match: 11. CDR3 DNA sequence: TGTGCCAGCAGACACTACGGGGACAGGGACAACGAGCAGTACTTC. This encodes CASRHYGDRDNEQYF.

The rearrangement uses TRBV5-4 and TRBJ2-1; 12 bases map to TRBD2. Germline trimming cut 0 bases from V and 7 bases from J; bases unmatched to any gene: 5. CDR3 size: 16 residues. Germline values: CDR1 SGHNT, CDR2 YYREEE (reference sequence). CDR3 sequence: CASSLASGGALNEQFF. For the CDR3, the DNA is TGTGCCAGCAGCTTGGCTAGCGGGGGGGCCTTGAATGAGCAGTTCTTC.

This sequence joins TRBV2 and TRBJ2-7; TRBD2 matches at 14 bases. The CDR3 is 17 residues long. V shed 6 bases and J 2 bases; nucleotides not matched to a gene: 9. Germline loops: CDR1 SNHLY, CDR2 FYNNEI. The CDR3 here is CASSPFGGLAGAYEQYF. Here the CDR3 DNA reads TGTGCCAGCAGCCCATTTGGGGGACTAGCGGGAGCCTACGAGCAGTACTTC.

The gene calls are TRBV28 and TRBJ1-1; tentative D call: TRBD1 (6 bases). The CDR3 has 16 amino acids. CDR1 and CDR2 (germline): MDHEN, SYDVKM. Trimming stripped 6 bases from V and 4 bases from J, with 21 bases between. In DNA, the CDR3 is TGTGCCAGCAGCCCTACAGGGCAGGGTCAGCGCACTGAAGCTTTCTTT. This translates into CASSPTGQGQRTEAFF.

The gene calls are TRBV28 and TRBJ2-6, with a weak D call TRBD1 (5 bases). The length of the CDR3 is 18 residues. Deletions cut 2 bases from V and 2 bases from J, with 16 bases between. Per the germline V gene, CDR1 is MDHEN and CDR2 is SYDVKM. CDR3 nucleotide sequence: TGTGCCAGCAGTTTAGCAGGGAATCGGTGGGCTGGGGCCAACGTCCTGACTTTC. Translated: CASSLAGNRWAGANVLTF.

This chain joins TRBV10-3 and TRBJ2-1, with 9 bases fitting TRBD2. CDR1 ENHRY and CDR2 SYGVKD come from the germline V gene. Trimming cost V 5 bases and J 5 bases; bases outside gene matches: 19. The CDR3 contains 19 residues. As DNA, the CDR3 is TGTGCCATCAGTTCCCCCCCGACTAGCGGCATAGACCTAAACAATGAGCAGTTCTTC. Translation gives CAISSPPTSGIDLNNEQFF.

V is TRBV7-3 and J is TRBJ2-7; TRBD1 matches at 9 bases. The junction had 3 bases not matched to a gene; V was cut back by 5 bases and J by 4 bases. The CDR3 contains 13 residues. Germline V gene sequence: CDR1 SGHTA, CDR2 FQGTGA. For the CDR3, the DNA is TGTGCCAGCAGCCCTGGGACAGGGTACGAGCAGTACTTC. Translating it yields CASSPGTGYEQYF.

This chain joins TRBV4-1 and TRBJ2-7, with TRBD2 identical over 7 bases. CDR1 and CDR2 from the germline V gene are MGHRA and YSYEKL. Unmatched junction bases numbered 11, after V lost 1 base and J lost 2 bases. The CDR3 consists of 17 residues. The CDR3 region has the DNA TGCGCCAGCAGCCAAGGTATAAGCGGGGAGTCGGCCTACGAGCAGTACTTC. This gives the protein CASSQGISGESAYEQYF.

The chain has TRBV10-3 and TRBJ2-2; D ambiguous. The germline V gene encodes CDR1 ENHRY and CDR2 SYGVKD. There are 14 residues in the CDR3. V shed 6 bases and J shed 2 bases, with 10 bases lying between them. CDR3 sequence reads: CAIRGPSNTGELFF. In DNA, the CDR3 is TGTGCCATCAGGGGCCCAAGCAACACCGGGGAGCTGTTTTTT.

This clone was seen a single time. This rearrangement joins TRBV5-4 to TRBJ2-1; 12 bases agree with TRBD2. The CDR3 is 17 amino acids. CDR1 is SGHNT and CDR2 is YYREEE in the germline V gene (reference sequence). After removal of 3 bases from V and 4 bases from J, the junction contained 8 bases not matched to a gene. This CDR3 is CASSSSGGGERYNEQFF. CDR3 DNA sequence: TGTGCCAGCAGCTCTAGCGGGGGGGGAGAAAGGTACAATGAGCAGTTCTTC.

This chain joins TRBV30 and TRBJ1-2; D gene unclear. Trimming stripped 0 bases from V and 2 bases from J, with 7 bases between. The CDR3 spans 13 residues. Germline V lookup: CDR1 GTSNPN, CDR2 SVGIG (reference sequence). The CDR3 DNA follows: TGTGCCTGGAGTGTGGAACAGAACTATGGCTACACCTTC. Translated, it gives CAWSVEQNYGYTF. The whole variable domain, filled in from reference TRBV30 and TRBJ1-2, reads SQTIHQWPATLVQPVGSPLSLECTVEGTSNPNLYWYRQAAGRGLQLLFYSVGIGQISSEVPQNLSASRPQDRQFILSSKKLLLSDSGFYLCAWSVEQNYGYTFGSGTRLTVV.

The chain carries TRBV5-1 and TRBJ2-1; 13 nucleotides align to TRBD2. The CDR3 extends over 15 amino acids. The J segment lost 9 bases and the V segment lost 5 bases, leaving 8 bases of the junction unmatched. CDR1 and CDR2 (germline): SGHRS, YFSETQ. The CDR3 sequence: CASSVGTSGIGEQFF. CDR3 DNA: TGCGCCAGCAGTGTAGGGACTAGCGGGATTGGTGAGCAGTTCTTC. The whole variable domain, filled in from reference TRBV5-1 and TRBJ2-1, reads KAGVTQTPRYLIKTRGQQVTLSCSPISGHRSVSWYQQTPGQGLQFLFEYFSETQRNKGNFPGRFSGRQFSNSRSEMNVSTLELGDSALYLCASSVGTSGIGEQFFGPGTRLTVL.

This chain joins TRBV5-6 and TRBJ2-7, with 7 nucleotides matching TRBD1. Losses at the gene ends were 2 bases for V and 3 bases for J; bases not matched to a gene: 5. Germline V CDR1 and CDR2: SGHDT, YYEEEE. This CDR3 has 14 amino acids. As DNA, the CDR3 is TGTGCCAGCAGCTTACAGGGGAATAGCTACGAGCAGTACTTC. Protein product: CASSLQGNSYEQYF.

The chain couples TRBV2 to TRBJ2-7; 9 nucleotides match TRBD1. Trimming cost V 9 bases and J 3 bases; bases outside gene matches: 6. The CDR3 loop spans 13 amino acids. Germline CDR1 reads SNHLY; CDR2 reads FYNNEI. The CDR3 DNA sequence: TGTGCCAGTGTAGTGACAGGGGGCTACGAGCAGTACTTC. It yields the protein CASVVTGGYEQYF.

This chain links TRBV4-1 with TRBJ1-2; D gene unclear. Germline CDR1 is MGHRA and CDR2 is YSYEKL. The ends were cut back, 1 base at V and 5 bases at J, with 5 bases in the middle. The CDR3 length is 12 residues. The CDR3 region is CASSQASYGYTF. Here the CDR3 DNA reads TGCGCCAGCAGCCAAGCAAGTTATGGCTACACCTTC.

This chain links TRBV3-1 (or the pseudogene TRBV3-2) with TRBJ1-2, with 11 bases fitting TRBD1. Germline V CDR1 and CDR2: LGHDT, YNNKEL (reference sequence). The CDR3 has 14 amino acids. J gave up 6 bases and V 7 bases, and 7 bases lay outside the gene matches. In DNA, the CDR3 is TGTGCCAGCACCGAAACGGGACAGGGGGATGGCTACACCTTC. Translating gives CASTETGQGDGYTF.

The chain employs TRBV7-2 and TRBJ1-2; D uncertain. V dropped 4 bases and J dropped 6 bases, with 15 bases sitting between them. Germline V CDR1 and CDR2: SGHTA, FQGNSA. The CDR3 covers 14 residues. The CDR3 DNA sequence: TGTGCCAGCAGCTATCTCTACCCGCAGGATGGCTACACCTTC. Its protein is CASSYLYPQDGYTF. The variable domain in full, with the rest retrieved from reference TRBV7-2 and TRBJ1-2, is GAGVSQSPSNKVTEKGKDVELRCDPISGHTALYWYRQSLGQGLEFLIYFQGNSAPDKSGLPSDRFSAERTGGSVSTLTIQRTQQEDSAVYLCASSYLYPQDGYTFGSGTRLTVV.

The chain uses TRBV5-6 and TRBJ2-4; tentative D call: TRBD2 (6 bases). The CDR3 has 14 amino acids. Germline CDR1 is SGHDT and CDR2 is YYEEEE. Between the trimmed V and J ends, which lost 0 bases and 7 bases, there was a span of 11 bases. In DNA, the CDR3 is TGTGCCAGCAGCTTGGATACCGGGAGCAACATTCAGTACTTC. It yields the protein CASSLDTGSNIQYF.

This chain links TRBV3-1 (or the pseudogene TRBV3-2) with TRBJ1-2; no clear D. The V gene's germline CDR1 is LGHDT and CDR2 YNNKEL (reference sequence). CDR3 length: 13 amino acids. V was shortened by 5 bases and J by 8 bases, with 15 bases between the two germline ends. The CDR3 coding sequence is TGTGCCAGCAGCGAAAGGAGATCCCGAGGCTACACCTTC. It codes for CASSERRSRGYTF.